Reported below is one TCR beta chain. This record belongs to a study of graft-versus-host responses after intestinal transplantation. Trimming took off 2 bases at V and 2 bases at J, with 13 bases between the two ends. Per germline, CDR1 SGHNT and CDR2 YYREEE (reference sequence). CDR3 length: 15 residues. Generated by immunoSEQ multiplex PCR, the TCRdb table keeps only in-frame clones and is missing some. The table includes approximately 22,000 clones, approximately 45% detected once. The sample here was alloreactive CD4+ T cells from a mixed lymphocyte reaction culture, taken before intestinal transplant. Subset here: CFSE-low proliferating T cells sorted from approximately 6-day pre-transplant mixed lymphocyte reaction (GvH or HvG direction). This chain uses TRBV5-4 with TRBJ1-2; D is unresolved. This clonotype was sampled from a human patient who received an intestinal transplant. In DNA form, the CDR3 reads TGTGCCAGCAGCTTTGGAGTAGAGACCAACTATGGCTACACCTTC. Its translation is CASSFGVETNYGYTF.